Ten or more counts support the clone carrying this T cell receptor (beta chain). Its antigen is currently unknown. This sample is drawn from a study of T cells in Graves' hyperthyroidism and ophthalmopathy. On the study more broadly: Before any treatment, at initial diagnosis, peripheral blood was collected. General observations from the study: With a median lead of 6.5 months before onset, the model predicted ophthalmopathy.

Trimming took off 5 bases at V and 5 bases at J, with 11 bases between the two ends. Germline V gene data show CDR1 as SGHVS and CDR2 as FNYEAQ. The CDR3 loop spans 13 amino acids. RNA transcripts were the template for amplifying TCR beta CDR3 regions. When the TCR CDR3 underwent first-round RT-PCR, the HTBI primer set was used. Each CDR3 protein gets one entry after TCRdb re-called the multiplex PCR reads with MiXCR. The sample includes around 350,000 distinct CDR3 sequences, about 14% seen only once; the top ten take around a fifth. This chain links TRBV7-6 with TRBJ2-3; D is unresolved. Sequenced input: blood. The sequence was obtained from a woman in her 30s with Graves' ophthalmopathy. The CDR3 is CASSVDLEDTQYF. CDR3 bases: TGTGCCAGCAGCGTCGACTTGGAAGATACGCAGTATTTT.